This T cell receptor (beta chain) was sequenced during a study of T cells expressing NK-cell markers. The overall study: The TCR beta repertoires originated in sorted CD3+CD56+NKG2C+, CD3+CD56+NKG2C- and CD3+CD56-NKG2C+ T cells. HCMV seropositivity marked most of the eight sequenced donors; one was seronegative. Broader study findings: Of CD8+ T cells, about 1.0-8% belonged to dominant NKG2C+ clonotypes in several donors. Similarly, these clonotypes led the CD3+CD56-NKG2C+ fraction as well in a few donors.

TCRdb reprocessed the 5' RACE reads, keeping one entry per CDR3 protein, no DNA. The listing records under 500,000 distinct CDR3 sequences. CDR3 size: 17 residues. CDR1 is SGHVS, CDR2 FQNEAQ, per germline. With respect to this clonotype: Its antigen is not known.

This TCR came from a woman between 18 and 75 years old in good health. Material for sequencing was blood T cells: a sorted CD56 or NKG2C T cell subset, CD4+ or CD8+ T cells, or bulk PBMC T cells (not recorded which). V gene TRBV7-8 combines with J gene TRBJ1-3; with no DNA, the TCRdb D assignment of TRBD1 cannot be verified. CDR3 sequence: CASSERQGYSSGNTIYF.